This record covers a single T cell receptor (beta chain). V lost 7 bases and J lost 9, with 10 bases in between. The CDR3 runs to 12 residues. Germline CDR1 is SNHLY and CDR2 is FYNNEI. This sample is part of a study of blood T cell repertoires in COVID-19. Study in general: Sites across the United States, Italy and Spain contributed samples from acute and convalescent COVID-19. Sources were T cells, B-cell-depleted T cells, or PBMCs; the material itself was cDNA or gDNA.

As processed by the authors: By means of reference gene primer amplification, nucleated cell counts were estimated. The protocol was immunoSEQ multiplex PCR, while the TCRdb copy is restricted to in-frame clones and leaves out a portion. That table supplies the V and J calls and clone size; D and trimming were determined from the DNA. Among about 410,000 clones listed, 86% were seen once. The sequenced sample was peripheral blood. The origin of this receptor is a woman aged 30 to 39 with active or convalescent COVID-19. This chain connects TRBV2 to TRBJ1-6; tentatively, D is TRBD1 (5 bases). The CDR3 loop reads CASNRMSSPLHF. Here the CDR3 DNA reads TGTGCCAGCAACAGGATGAGTTCACCCCTCCACTTT.